This T cell receptor (beta chain) stems from a study of blood T cell repertoires in COVID-19. As processed by the authors: The assay estimated nucleated cells by amplifying reference gene primers. Clones were read by immunoSEQ multiplex PCR, and TCRdb kept only the in-frame ones, dropping some. Clonal size and the V and J genes are those of that table, whereas D and trimming came from the DNA. Of around 270,000 clones in the sample, around 90% were seen once. Living in 24 US areas, the participants were between about 18 and 100 years of age. Exposed study participants had met a COVID-19 case within 2 weeks before entry. This clone was seen more than once but under ten times. The origin of this receptor is a woman aged 40 to 50 who had been exposed to COVID-19. The specimen sequenced was PBMCs or T cells enriched from blood (not recorded which).

The CDR3 DNA is TGCGCCAGCAGCAAGGGACTAGCGGAGACCCAGTACTTC. Translation gives CASSKGLAETQYF. The V and J genes are TRBV4-1 and TRBJ2-5; 10 positions match TRBD2. J gave up 5 bases and V 5 bases, and 2 bases lay outside the gene matches. The CDR3 consists of 13 residues. Germline V CDR1 and CDR2: MGHRA, YSYEKL.